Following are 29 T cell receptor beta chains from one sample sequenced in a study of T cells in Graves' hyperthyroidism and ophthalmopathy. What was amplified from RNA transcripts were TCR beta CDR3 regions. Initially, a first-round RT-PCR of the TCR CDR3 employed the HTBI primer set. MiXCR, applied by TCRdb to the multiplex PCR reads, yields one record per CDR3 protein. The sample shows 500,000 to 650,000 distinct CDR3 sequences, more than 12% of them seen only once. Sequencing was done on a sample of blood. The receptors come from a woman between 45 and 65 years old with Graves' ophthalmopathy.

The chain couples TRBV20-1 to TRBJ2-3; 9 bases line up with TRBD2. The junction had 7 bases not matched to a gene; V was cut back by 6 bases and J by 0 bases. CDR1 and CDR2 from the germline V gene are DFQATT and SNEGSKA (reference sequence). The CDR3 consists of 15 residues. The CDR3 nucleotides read TGCAGTGCGCAAAGACTAGCGGCTAGCACAGATACGCAGTATTTT. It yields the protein CSAQRLAASTDTQYF.

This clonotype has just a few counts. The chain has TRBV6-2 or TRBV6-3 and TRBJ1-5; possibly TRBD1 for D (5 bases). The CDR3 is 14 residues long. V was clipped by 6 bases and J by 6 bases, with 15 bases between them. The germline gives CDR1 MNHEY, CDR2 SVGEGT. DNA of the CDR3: TGTGCCAGCAGAGAGTCAACAGGACGTCAGCCCCAGCATTTT. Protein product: CASRESTGRQPQHF.

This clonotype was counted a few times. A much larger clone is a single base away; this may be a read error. The CDR3 DNA follows: TGTGCCAGCAGCTTGGACGGACAAGAGACCCAGTACTTC. Protein sequence: CASSLDGQETQYF. The rearrangement uses TRBV7-3 and TRBJ2-5; D unresolved. Germline CDR1 is SGHTA and CDR2 is FQGTGA. This CDR3 contains 13 residues. V was cut by 3 bases and J by 2 bases, with 7 bases left in between.

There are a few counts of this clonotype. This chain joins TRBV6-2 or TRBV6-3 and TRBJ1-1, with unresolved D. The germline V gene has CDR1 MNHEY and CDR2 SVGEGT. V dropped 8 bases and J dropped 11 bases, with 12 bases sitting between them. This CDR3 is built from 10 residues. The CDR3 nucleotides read TGTGCCAGCGCTCTGGCCGAGGCTTTCTTT. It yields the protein CASALAEAFF.

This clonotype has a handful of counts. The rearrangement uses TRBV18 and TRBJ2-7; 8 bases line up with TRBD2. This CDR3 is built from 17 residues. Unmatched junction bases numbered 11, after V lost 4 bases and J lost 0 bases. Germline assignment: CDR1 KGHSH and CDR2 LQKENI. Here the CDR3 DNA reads TGTGCCAGCTCACTTAACTTCAGGCGGGGGGTCTCCTACGAGCAGTACTTC. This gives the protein CASSLNFRRGVSYEQYF.

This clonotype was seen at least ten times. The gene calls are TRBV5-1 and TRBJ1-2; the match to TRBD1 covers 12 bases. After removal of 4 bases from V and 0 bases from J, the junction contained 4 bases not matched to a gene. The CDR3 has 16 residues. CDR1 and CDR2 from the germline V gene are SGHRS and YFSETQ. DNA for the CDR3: TGCGCCAGCAGCAAGGGACAGGGGGCGGCTAACTATGGCTACACCTTC. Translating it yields CASSKGQGAANYGYTF.

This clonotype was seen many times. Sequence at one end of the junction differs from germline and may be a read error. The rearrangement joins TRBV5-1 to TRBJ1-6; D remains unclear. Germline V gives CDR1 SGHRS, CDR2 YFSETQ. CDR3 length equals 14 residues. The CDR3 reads CASSLGNYNSPLHF. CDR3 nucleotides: TGCGCCAGCAGTTTGGGGAATTATAATTCACCCCTCCACTTT.

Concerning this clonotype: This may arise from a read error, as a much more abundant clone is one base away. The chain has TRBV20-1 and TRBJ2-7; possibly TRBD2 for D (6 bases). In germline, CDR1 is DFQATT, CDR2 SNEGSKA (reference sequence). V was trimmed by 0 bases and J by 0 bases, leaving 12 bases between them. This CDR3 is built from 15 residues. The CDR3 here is CSAREGASVSYEQYF. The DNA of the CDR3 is TGCAGTGCTAGAGAAGGTGCTAGCGTCTCCTACGAGCAGTACTTC.

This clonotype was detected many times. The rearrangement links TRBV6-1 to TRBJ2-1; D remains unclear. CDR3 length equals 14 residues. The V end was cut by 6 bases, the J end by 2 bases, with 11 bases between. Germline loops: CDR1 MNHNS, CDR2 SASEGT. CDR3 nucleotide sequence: TGTGCCAGCAGGGGCGGTGGGGCCTACAATGAGCAGTTCTTC. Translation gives CASRGGGAYNEQFF.

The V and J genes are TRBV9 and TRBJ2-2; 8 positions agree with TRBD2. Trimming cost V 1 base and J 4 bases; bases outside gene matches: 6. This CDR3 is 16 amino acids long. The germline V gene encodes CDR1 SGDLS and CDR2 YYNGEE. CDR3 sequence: CASSVSGGSFTGELFF. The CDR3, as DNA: TGTGCCAGCAGCGTATCGGGGGGGAGCTTCACCGGGGAGCTGTTTTTT.

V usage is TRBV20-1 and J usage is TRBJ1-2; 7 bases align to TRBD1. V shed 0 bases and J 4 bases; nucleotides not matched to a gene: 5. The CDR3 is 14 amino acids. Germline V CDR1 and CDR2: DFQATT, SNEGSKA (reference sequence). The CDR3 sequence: CSAREGQESYGYTF. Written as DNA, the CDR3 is TGCAGTGCTAGAGAAGGACAGGAGAGCTATGGCTACACCTTC.

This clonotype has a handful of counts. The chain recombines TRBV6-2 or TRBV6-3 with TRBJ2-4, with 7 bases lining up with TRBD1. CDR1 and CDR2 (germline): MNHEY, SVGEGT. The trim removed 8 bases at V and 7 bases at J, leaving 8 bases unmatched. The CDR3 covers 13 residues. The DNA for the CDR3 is TGTGCCAGCGAAACACAGACAGGGAACATTCAGTACTTC. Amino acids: CASETQTGNIQYF.

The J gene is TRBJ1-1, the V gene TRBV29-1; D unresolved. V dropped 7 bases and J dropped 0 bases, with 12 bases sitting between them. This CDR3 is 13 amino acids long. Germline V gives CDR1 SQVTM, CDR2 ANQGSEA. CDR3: CSAYSVMNTEAFF. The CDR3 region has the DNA TGCAGCGCTTATTCGGTTATGAACACTGAAGCTTTCTTT.

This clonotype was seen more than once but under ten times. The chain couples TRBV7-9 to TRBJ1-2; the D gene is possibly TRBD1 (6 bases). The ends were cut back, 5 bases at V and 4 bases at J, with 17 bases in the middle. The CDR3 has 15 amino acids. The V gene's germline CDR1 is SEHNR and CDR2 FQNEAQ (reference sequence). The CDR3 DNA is TGTGCCAGCAGCCGTGACTCAGTCAGGGGCTATGGCTACACCTTC. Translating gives CASSRDSVRGYGYTF.

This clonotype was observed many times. CDR3 sequence: CASSSGREDFFTDTQYF. The CDR3 nucleotides read TGTGCCAGCAGCTCGGGCCGGGAGGATTTCTTCACAGATACGCAGTATTTT. The genes are TRBV11-2 and TRBJ2-3; 7 bases are a match to TRBD2. This CDR3 is built from 17 residues. J lost 2 bases, V lost 4 bases, and 12 bases had no gene match. The germline V gene encodes CDR1 SGHAT and CDR2 FQNNGV.

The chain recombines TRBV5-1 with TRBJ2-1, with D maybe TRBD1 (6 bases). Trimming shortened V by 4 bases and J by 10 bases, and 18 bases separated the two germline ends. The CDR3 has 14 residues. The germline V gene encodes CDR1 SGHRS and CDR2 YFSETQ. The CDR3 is CASSPGGPSVEQFF. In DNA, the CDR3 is TGCGCCAGCAGCCCTGGGGGCCCGAGCGTAGAGCAGTTCTTC.

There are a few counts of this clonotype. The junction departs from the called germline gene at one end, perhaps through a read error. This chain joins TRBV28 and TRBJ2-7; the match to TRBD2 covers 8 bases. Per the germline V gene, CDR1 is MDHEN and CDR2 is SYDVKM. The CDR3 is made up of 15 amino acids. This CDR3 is CASSFTREGFYGQYF. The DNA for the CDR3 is TGTGCCAGCAGTTTTACCCGGGAGGGCTTCTACGGGCAGTACTTC.

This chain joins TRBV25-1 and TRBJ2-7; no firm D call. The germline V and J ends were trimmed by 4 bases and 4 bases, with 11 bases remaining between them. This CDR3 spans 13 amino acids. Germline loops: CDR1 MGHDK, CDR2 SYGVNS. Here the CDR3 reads CASSGKGHYEQYF. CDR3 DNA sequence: TGTGCCAGCAGTGGGAAAGGCCATTACGAGCAGTACTTC.

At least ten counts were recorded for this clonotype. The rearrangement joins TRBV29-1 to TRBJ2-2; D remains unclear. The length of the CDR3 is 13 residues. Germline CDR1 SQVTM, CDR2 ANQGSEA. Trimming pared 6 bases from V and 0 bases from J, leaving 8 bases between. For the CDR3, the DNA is TGCAGCGTGAAACAGTCGAACACCGGGGAGCTGTTTTTT. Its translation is CSVKQSNTGELFF.

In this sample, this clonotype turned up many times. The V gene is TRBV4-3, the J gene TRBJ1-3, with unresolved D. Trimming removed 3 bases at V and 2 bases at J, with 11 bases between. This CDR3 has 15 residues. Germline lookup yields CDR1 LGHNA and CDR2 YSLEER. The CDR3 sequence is CASSHIQETGNTIYF. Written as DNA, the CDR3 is TGCGCCAGCAGCCACATTCAAGAGACTGGAAACACCATATATTTT.

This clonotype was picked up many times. The CDR3 nucleotides are TGTGCCAGCAGGGGGGACAGGGGTTGGCAGCCCCAGCATTTT. Protein product: CASRGDRGWQPQHF. The rearrangement links TRBV2 to TRBJ1-5; 10 nucleotides match TRBD1. Trimming cost V 6 bases and J 7 bases; bases outside gene matches: 6. CDR3 length: 14 amino acids. Germline lookup yields CDR1 SNHLY and CDR2 FYNNEI.

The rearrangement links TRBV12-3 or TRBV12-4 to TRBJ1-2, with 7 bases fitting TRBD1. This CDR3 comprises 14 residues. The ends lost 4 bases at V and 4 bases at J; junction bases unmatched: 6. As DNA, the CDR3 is TGTGCCAGCAGTTACCGGACAGGACGCTATGGCTACACCTTC. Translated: CASSYRTGRYGYTF.

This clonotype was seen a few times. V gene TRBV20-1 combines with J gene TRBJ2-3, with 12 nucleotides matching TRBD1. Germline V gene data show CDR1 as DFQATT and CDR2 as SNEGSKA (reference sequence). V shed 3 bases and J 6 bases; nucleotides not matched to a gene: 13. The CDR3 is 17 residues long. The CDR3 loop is CSARLPPGQGAGDTQYF. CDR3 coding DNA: TGCAGTGCTAGGTTGCCACCGGGACAGGGGGCAGGGGATACGCAGTATTTT.

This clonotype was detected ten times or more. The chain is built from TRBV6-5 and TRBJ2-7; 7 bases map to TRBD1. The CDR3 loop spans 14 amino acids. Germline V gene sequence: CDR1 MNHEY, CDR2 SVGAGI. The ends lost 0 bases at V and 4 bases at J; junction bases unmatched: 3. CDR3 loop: CASSYSRGPYEQYF. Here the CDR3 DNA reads TGTGCCAGCAGTTACTCGAGGGGGCCGTACGAGCAGTACTTC.

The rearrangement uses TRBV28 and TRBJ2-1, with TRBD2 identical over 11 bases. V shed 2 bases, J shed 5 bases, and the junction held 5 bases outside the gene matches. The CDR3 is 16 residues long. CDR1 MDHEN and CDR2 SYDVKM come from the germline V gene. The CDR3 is CASSLIGTSGNNEQFF. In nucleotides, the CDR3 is TGTGCCAGCAGTTTAATAGGGACTAGCGGAAACAATGAGCAGTTCTTC.

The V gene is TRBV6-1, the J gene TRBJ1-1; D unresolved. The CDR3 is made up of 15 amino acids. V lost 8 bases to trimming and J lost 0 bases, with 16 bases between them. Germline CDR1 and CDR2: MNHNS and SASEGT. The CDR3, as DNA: TGTGCCAGCGGGTGGGCAGGCAACATGAACACTGAAGCTTTCTTT. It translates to CASGWAGNMNTEAFF.

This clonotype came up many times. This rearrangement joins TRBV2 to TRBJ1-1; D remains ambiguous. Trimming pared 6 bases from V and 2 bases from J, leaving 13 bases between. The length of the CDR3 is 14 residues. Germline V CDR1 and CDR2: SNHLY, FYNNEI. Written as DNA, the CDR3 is TGTGCCAGCAGCGAATTCAAGGGCAACACTGAAGCTTTCTTT. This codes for CASSEFKGNTEAFF.

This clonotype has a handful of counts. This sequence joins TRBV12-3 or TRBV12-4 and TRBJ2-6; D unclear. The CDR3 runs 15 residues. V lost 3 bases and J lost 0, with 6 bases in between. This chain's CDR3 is CASSFWSSGANVLTF. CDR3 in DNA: TGTGCCAGCAGTTTCTGGAGCTCTGGGGCCAACGTCCTGACTTTC.

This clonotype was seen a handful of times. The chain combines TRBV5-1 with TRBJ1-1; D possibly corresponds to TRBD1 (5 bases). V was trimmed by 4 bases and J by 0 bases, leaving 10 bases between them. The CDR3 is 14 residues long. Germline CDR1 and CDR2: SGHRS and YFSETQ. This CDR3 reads CASSTTVMNTEAFF. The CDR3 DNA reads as TGCGCCAGCAGCACGACAGTTATGAACACTGAAGCTTTCTTT.